Presented here are 26 T cell receptor beta chains from one specimen sequenced in a study of OX40 agonist ivuxolimab in advanced cancers. TCRdb keeps only in-frame clones here, not all; method: immunoSEQ multiplex PCR. The sample has 15,000 or so clones, approximately 83% seen once. This specimen consisted of CD4+ or CD8+ T cells sorted from blood, obtained in a trial of the OX40 agonist ivuxolimab. These receptors came from an adult with an advanced solid tumor such as melanoma, head and neck, liver or kidney cancer.

The CDR3 region is CASSFQFTTEAFF. The DNA for the CDR3 is TGTGCCAGCAGTTTCCAGTTTACCACTGAAGCTTTCTTT. The chain joins TRBV28 to TRBJ1-1; D remains ambiguous. Germline CDR1 reads MDHEN; CDR2 reads SYDVKM. The CDR3 spans 13 residues. Trimming stripped 3 bases from V and 4 bases from J, with 9 bases between.

This chain uses TRBV7-9 with TRBJ2-7; D assignment may be TRBD1 or TRBD2 (5 bases each). Germline CDR1 is SEHNR and CDR2 is FQNEAQ (reference sequence). The CDR3 sequence is 16 residues long. V was trimmed by 2 bases and J by 0 bases, leaving 14 bases between them. The chain's CDR3 is CASSLWGRVSSYEQYF. The CDR3 DNA is TGTGCCAGCAGCTTATGGGGACGGGTTAGCTCCTACGAGCAGTACTTC.

This sequence joins TRBV27 and TRBJ2-7; D is perhaps TRBD1 (5 bases). Germline loops: CDR1 MNHEY, CDR2 SMNVEV (reference sequence). V was shortened by 0 bases and J by 3 bases, with 15 bases between the two germline ends. The length of the CDR3 is 16 residues. The CDR3 sequence: CASSLSQGYTVYEQYF. The CDR3 nucleotides read TGTGCCAGCAGTTTATCGCAGGGATATACGGTCTACGAGCAGTACTTC.

This sequence joins TRBV27 and TRBJ1-2; tentatively, D is TRBD1 (5 bases). This CDR3 has 15 residues. The ends were cut back, 2 bases at V and 5 bases at J, with 15 bases in the middle. The germline V gene has CDR1 MNHEY and CDR2 SMNVEV (reference sequence). The chain's CDR3 is CASSLRGNSLYGYTF. Here the CDR3 DNA reads TGTGCCAGCAGTTTAAGGGGTAACAGTCTTTATGGCTACACCTTC.

The rearrangement joins TRBV4-1 to TRBJ2-2; D gene ambiguous. This CDR3 region has 14 residues. The germline V gene encodes CDR1 MGHRA and CDR2 YSYEKL. Between the trimmed V and J ends, which lost 4 bases and 4 bases, there was a span of 10 bases. CDR3 sequence reads: CASSRDFGTGELFF. The CDR3 DNA follows: TGCGCCAGCAGCCGAGATTTTGGCACCGGGGAGCTGTTTTTT.

The chain employs TRBV5-4 and TRBJ2-2; D possibly matches TRBD1 or TRBD2 (5 bases each). This CDR3 contains 16 residues. Germline-derived CDR1 and CDR2 are SGHNT and YYREEE (reference sequence). The germline V and J ends were trimmed by 4 bases and 4 bases, with 17 bases remaining between them. CDR3 coding DNA: TGTGCCAGCAGCGACCTCCCAGGGACGGGCACCGGGGAGCTGTTTTTT. The encoded protein is CASSDLPGTGTGELFF. Full variable domain (outside the CDR3, taken from reference TRBV5-4 and TRBJ2-2): ETGVTQSPTHLIKTRGQQVTLRCSSQSGHNTVSWYQQALGQGPQFIFQYYREEENGRGNFPPRFSGLQFPNYSSELNVNALELDDSALYLCASSDLPGTGTGELFFGEGSRLTVL.

This chain uses TRBV6-6 with TRBJ1-1; D is unclear. In germline, CDR1 is MNHNY, CDR2 SVGAGI (reference sequence). The V and J ends lost 5 bases and 1 base respectively, with 8 bases between them. The CDR3 runs 13 residues. The CDR3 loop is CASSPGQNTEAFF. As DNA, the CDR3 is TGTGCCAGCAGTCCGGGTCAGAACACTGAAGCTTTCTTT.

This chain joins TRBV27 and TRBJ2-7, with TRBD2 matching 8 bases. Germline V gene lookup returns CDR1 MNHEY and CDR2 SMNVEV (reference sequence). Losses at the gene ends were 0 bases for V and 2 bases for J; bases not matched to a gene: 0. This CDR3 region has 14 residues. CDR3 coding DNA: TGTGCCAGCAGTTTATCGGGACTAGCCTACGAGCAGTACTTC. It yields the protein CASSLSGLAYEQYF.

This clone is medium-sized in the sample. Other DNA sequences in this specimen translate into the identical CDR3. The gene calls are TRBV6-5 and TRBJ2-7; D is unclear. The germline gives CDR1 MNHEY, CDR2 SVGAGI. This CDR3 is built from 15 residues. V gave up 3 bases and J gave up 6 bases, with 18 bases separating them. CDR3 region: CASSYRPAGPGEQYF. The DNA of the CDR3 is TGTGCCAGCAGTTATCGCCCAGCAGGCCCGGGCGAGCAGTACTTC.

This sequence joins TRBV5-6 and TRBJ2-7; D gene ambiguous. Germline CDR1 SGHDT, CDR2 YYEEEE. The CDR3 contains 13 residues. Between the trimmed V and J ends, which lost 1 base and 5 bases, there was a span of 10 bases. The CDR3 loop reads CASSLLDLNEQYF. DNA for the CDR3: TGTGCCAGCAGCTTGTTGGATCTGAACGAGCAGTACTTC.

The CDR3 bases are TGTGCCAGCAGCCCGTGGGCCTACGAGCAGTACTTC. As protein: CASSPWAYEQYF. The V gene is TRBV7-2, the J gene TRBJ2-7; D remains unclear. V was shortened by 5 bases and J by 2 bases, with 7 bases between the two germline ends. The CDR3 sequence is 12 residues long. Germline V gene lookup returns CDR1 SGHTA and CDR2 FQGNSA.

The chain couples TRBV6-5 to TRBJ1-1; a weak D match, TRBD1 (6 bases). V lost 7 bases to trimming and J lost 4 bases, with 16 bases between them. CDR1 is MNHEY and CDR2 is SVGAGI in the germline V gene. This CDR3 contains 14 residues. The CDR3 protein is CASTLQEGGTEAFF. The DNA of the CDR3 is TGTGCCAGCACCTTACAGGAAGGGGGCACTGAAGCTTTCTTT.

By share, this clone ranks as medium-sized. The chain combines TRBV28 with TRBJ2-5; no reliable D call. Looked up from germline, CDR1 is MDHEN and CDR2 is SYDVKM. V was shortened by 3 bases and J by 0 bases, with 8 bases between the two germline ends. This CDR3 has 14 amino acids. The CDR3 nucleotides read TGTGCCAGCAGTTTTGCGGAAGACCAAGAGACCCAGTACTTC. Translation gives CASSFAEDQETQYF.

This chain uses TRBV30 with TRBJ1-1, with 7 bases that match TRBD1. This CDR3 region has 15 residues. Germline loops: CDR1 GTSNPN, CDR2 SVGIG (reference sequence). J was trimmed by 6 bases and V by 4 bases; bases with no gene match: 14. The chain's CDR3 is CAWNQDREGLAEAFF. The CDR3 DNA reads TGTGCCTGGAACCAAGACAGGGAGGGTCTAGCTGAAGCTTTCTTT.

V and J are TRBV9 and TRBJ2-5, with TRBD2 matching 9 bases. The CDR3 contains 18 residues. Germline V CDR1 and CDR2: SGDLS, YYNGEE. V shed 0 bases, J shed 3 bases, and the junction held 12 bases outside the gene matches. CDR3 loop: CASSVVAGGPGVEETQYF. CDR3 DNA: TGTGCCAGCAGCGTAGTTGCGGGAGGGCCAGGCGTAGAAGAGACCCAGTACTTC.

This rearrangement joins TRBV27 to TRBJ1-5; 7 nucleotides line up with TRBD1. Germline V gene sequence: CDR1 MNHEY, CDR2 SMNVEV (reference sequence). Trimming cost V 6 bases and J 0 bases; bases outside gene matches: 11. This CDR3 contains 17 residues. CDR3 residues: CASSRLTGDYSNQPQHF. For the CDR3, the DNA is TGTGCCAGCAGCCGTCTTACAGGGGACTATAGCAATCAGCCCCAGCATTTT.

The rearrangement joins TRBV4-2 to TRBJ1-3; D call uncertain. The CDR3 totals 17 residues. Germline-derived CDR1 and CDR2 are LGHNA and YNFKEQ. Trimming removed 0 bases from V and 2 bases from J, with 14 bases in between. The CDR3 loop reads CASSQDLSGLAGNTIYF. For the CDR3, the DNA is TGTGCCAGCAGCCAAGACCTGTCCGGTCTTGCTGGAAACACCATATATTTT.

The chain has TRBV5-4 and TRBJ1-1; TRBD1 matches 10 bases. The CDR3 covers 17 residues. The V gene end was trimmed by 4 bases and the J gene end by 2 bases; junction bases not matched to a gene: 11. CDR1 and CDR2 from the germline V gene are SGHNT and YYREEE (reference sequence). Written as DNA, the CDR3 is TGTGCCAGCAGCGCCCGGGACAGGGGAGCGAATAACACTGAAGCTTTCTTT. Residues: CASSARDRGANNTEAFF.

This rearrangement joins TRBV25-1 to TRBJ1-1, with D unresolved. Germline CDR1 MGHDK, CDR2 SYGVNS. Trimming removed 5 bases at V and 4 bases at J, with 5 bases between. The CDR3 is made up of 11 amino acids. The CDR3 coding sequence is TGTGCCAGCAGTAAGGGCACTGAAGCTTTCTTT. Translation: CASSKGTEAFF.

The chain links TRBV10-3 to TRBJ2-1, with D perhaps TRBD1 or TRBD2 (5 bases each). V was trimmed by 8 bases and J by 7 bases, leaving 9 bases between them. Germline V gene data show CDR1 as ENHRY and CDR2 as SYGVKD. The CDR3 runs 11 residues. CDR3 protein: CAIAWGNEQFF. For the CDR3, the DNA is TGTGCCATCGCGTGGGGGAATGAGCAGTTCTTC.

This clone has a handful of counts. The chain employs TRBV28 and TRBJ1-5; TRBD1 might be the D (5 bases). Deletions cut 6 bases from V and 0 bases from J, with 18 bases between. Germline V gene sequence: CDR1 MDHEN, CDR2 SYDVKM. The CDR3 sequence is 17 residues long. CDR3 coding DNA: TGTGCCAGCAGCCATGCCAGGGACCGCTATAGCAATCAGCCCCAGCATTTT. Translation gives CASSHARDRYSNQPQHF.

This clone occurred a few times. The rearrangement links TRBV2 to TRBJ2-1; a possible D gene is TRBD2 (5 bases). Per the germline V gene, CDR1 is SNHLY and CDR2 is FYNNEI. The CDR3 contains 16 residues. The V end was cut by 6 bases, the J end by 0 bases, with 15 bases between. CDR3 bases: TGTGCCAGCAGCTTAGATGGTAGCGCCTCCTACAATGAGCAGTTCTTC. Protein sequence: CASSLDGSASYNEQFF.

This sequence joins TRBV4-1 and TRBJ2-5; 7 bases are a match to TRBD1. This CDR3 is 14 amino acids long. Germline V gene sequence: CDR1 MGHRA, CDR2 YSYEKL. Germline trimming cut 2 bases from V and 5 bases from J; bases unmatched to any gene: 5. The CDR3 coding sequence is TGCGCCAGCAGCCAACTGACAGGGATTGAGACCCAGTACTTC. Translated, it gives CASSQLTGIETQYF.

The rearrangement links TRBV2 to TRBJ2-1; TRBD2 aligns across 8 bases. The J segment lost 6 bases and the V segment lost 1 base, leaving 5 bases of the junction unmatched. Germline CDR1 is SNHLY and CDR2 is FYNNEI. The CDR3 sequence is 15 residues long. The CDR3 bases are TGTGCCAGCAGTGAAGGAGCGGGAGTACCCAATGAGCAGTTCTTC. Protein sequence: CASSEGAGVPNEQFF.

The V call is TRBV14, the J call TRBJ1-1; D call uncertain. CDR3 size: 15 residues. CDR1 is SGHDN, CDR2 FVKESK, per germline. The ends were cut back, 2 bases at V and 2 bases at J, with 12 bases in the middle. The CDR3 protein is CASSQFQRINTEAFF. The CDR3 DNA follows: TGTGCCAGCAGCCAATTTCAACGAATAAACACTGAAGCTTTCTTT.

The chain couples TRBV27 to TRBJ2-3; 8 bases match TRBD2. V lost 4 bases to trimming and J lost 4 bases; unmatched junction nucleotides: 10. Per the germline V gene, CDR1 is MNHEY and CDR2 is SMNVEV (reference sequence). This CDR3 contains 16 residues. CDR3 loop: CASSSISGNWADTQYF. DNA of the CDR3: TGTGCCAGCAGTTCCATTAGCGGGAACTGGGCAGATACGCAGTATTTT.